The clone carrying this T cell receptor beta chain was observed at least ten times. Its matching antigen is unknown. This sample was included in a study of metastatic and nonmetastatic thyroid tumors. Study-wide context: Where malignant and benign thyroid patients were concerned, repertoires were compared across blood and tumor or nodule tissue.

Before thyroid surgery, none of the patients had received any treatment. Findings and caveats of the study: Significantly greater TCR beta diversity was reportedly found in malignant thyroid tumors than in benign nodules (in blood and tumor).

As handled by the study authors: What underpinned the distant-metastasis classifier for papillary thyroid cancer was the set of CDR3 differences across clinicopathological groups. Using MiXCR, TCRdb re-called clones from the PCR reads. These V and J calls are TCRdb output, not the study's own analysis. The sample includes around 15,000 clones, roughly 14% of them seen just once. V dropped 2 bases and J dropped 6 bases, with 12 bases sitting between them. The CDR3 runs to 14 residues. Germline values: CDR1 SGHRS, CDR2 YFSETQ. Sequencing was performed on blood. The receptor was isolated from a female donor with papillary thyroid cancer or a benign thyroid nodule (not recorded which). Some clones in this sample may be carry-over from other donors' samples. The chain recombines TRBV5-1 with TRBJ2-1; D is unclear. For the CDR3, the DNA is TGCGCCAGCAGCTTTTCGCCGGACGGCAATGAGCAGTTCTTC. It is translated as CASSFSPDGNEQFF.